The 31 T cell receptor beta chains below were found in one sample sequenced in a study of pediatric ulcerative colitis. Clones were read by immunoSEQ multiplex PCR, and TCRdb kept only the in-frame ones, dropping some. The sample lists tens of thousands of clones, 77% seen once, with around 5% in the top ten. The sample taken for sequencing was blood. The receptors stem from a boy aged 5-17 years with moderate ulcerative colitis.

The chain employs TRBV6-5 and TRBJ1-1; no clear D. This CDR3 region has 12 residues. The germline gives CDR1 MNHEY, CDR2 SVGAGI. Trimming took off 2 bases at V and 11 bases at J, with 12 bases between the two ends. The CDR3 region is CASSYQAPGAFF. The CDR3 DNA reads TGTGCCAGCAGTTACCAAGCCCCCGGGGCTTTCTTT.

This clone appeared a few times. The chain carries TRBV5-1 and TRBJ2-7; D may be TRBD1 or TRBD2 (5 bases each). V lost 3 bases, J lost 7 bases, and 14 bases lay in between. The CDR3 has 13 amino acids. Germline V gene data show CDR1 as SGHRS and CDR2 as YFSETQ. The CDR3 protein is CASSWGTRSEQYF. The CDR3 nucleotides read TGCGCCAGCAGCTGGGGGACCCGATCGGAGCAGTACTTC. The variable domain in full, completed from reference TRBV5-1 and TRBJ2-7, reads KAGVTQTPRYLIKTRGQQVTLSCSPISGHRSVSWYQQTPGQGLQFLFEYFSETQRNKGNFPGRFSGRQFSNSRSEMNVSTLELGDSALYLCASSWGTRSEQYFGPGTRLTVT.

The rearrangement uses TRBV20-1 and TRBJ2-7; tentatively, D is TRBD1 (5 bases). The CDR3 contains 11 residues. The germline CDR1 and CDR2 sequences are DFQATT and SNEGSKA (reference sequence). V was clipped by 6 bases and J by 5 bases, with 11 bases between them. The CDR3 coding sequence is TGCAGTGCAAGCAGGGTCCACGAGCAGTACTTC. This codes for CSASRVHEQYF.

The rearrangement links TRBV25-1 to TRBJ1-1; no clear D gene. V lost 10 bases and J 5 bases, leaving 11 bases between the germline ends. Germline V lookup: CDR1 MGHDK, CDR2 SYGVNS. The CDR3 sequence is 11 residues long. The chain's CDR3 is CATRFWTEAFF. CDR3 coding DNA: TGTGCCACCCGTTTTTGGACTGAAGCTTTCTTT.

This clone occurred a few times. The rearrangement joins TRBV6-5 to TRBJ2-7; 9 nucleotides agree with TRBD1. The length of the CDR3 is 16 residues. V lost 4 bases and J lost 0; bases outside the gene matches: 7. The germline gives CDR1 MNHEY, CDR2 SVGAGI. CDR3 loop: CASSSSPGQGSYEQYF. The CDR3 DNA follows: TGTGCCAGCAGTTCCTCCCCGGGACAGGGCTCCTACGAGCAGTACTTC.

The CDR3: CASSLTTSGGSSYNEQFF. The CDR3 bases are TGTGCCAGCAGCCTAACTACTAGCGGGGGGAGCTCCTACAATGAGCAGTTCTTC. This chain connects TRBV9 to TRBJ2-1, with 12 positions matching TRBD2. The germline CDR1 and CDR2 sequences are SGDLS and YYNGEE. The CDR3 covers 18 residues. Trimming took 4 bases from V and 0 from J; bases not matched to a gene: 8. Supplemented by reference TRBV9 and TRBJ2-1, the full variable domain reads DSGVTQTPKHLITATGQRVTLRCSPRSGDLSVYWYQQSLDQGLQFLIQYYNGEERAKGNILERFSAQQFPDLHSELNLSSLELGDSALYFCASSLTTSGGSSYNEQFFGPGTRLTVL.

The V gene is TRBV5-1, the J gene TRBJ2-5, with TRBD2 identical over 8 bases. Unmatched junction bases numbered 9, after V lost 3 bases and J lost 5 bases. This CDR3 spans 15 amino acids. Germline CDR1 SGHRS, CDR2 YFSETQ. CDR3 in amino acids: CASSSPSGGSETQYF. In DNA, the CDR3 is TGCGCCAGCAGCTCCCCCAGCGGGGGATCGGAGACCCAGTACTTC.

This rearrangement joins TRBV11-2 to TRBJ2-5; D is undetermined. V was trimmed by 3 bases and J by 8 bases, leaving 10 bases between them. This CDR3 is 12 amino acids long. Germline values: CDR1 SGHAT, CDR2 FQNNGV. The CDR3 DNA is TGTGCCAGCAGCTTGGTAGCAGGTACCCAGTACTTC. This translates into CASSLVAGTQYF. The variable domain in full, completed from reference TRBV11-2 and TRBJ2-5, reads EAGVAQSPRYKIIEKRQSVAFWCNPISGHATLYWYQQILGQGPKLLIQFQNNGVVDDSQLPKDRFSAERLKGVDSTLKIQPAKLEDSAVYLCASSLVAGTQYFGPGTRLLVL.

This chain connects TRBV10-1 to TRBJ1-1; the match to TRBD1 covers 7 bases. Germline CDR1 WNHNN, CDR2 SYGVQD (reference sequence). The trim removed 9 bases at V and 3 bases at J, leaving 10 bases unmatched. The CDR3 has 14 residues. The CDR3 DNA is TGCGCCAGGCTACCGACAGGGAAGGACACTGAAGCTTTCTTT. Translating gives CARLPTGKDTEAFF.

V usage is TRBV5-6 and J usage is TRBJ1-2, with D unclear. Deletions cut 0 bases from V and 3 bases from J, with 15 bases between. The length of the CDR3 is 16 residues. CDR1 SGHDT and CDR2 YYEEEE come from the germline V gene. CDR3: CASSLVVRRTDYGYTF. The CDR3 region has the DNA TGTGCCAGCAGCTTGGTTGTCAGGAGGACTGACTATGGCTACACCTTC.

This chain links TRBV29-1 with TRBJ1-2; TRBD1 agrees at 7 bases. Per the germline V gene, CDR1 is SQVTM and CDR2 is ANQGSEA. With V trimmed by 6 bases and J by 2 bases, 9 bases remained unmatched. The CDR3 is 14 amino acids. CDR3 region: CSVEPKTGNYGYTF. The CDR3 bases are TGCAGCGTCGAACCGAAGACAGGGAACTATGGCTACACCTTC.

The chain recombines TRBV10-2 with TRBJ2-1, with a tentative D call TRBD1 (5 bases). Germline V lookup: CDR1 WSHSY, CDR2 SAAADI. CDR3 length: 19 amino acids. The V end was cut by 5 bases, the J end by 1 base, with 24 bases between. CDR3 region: CASSPLAAGKRGSYNEQFF. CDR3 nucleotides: TGCGCCAGCAGTCCTTTGGCTGCCGGAAAAAGGGGATCCTACAATGAGCAGTTCTTC.

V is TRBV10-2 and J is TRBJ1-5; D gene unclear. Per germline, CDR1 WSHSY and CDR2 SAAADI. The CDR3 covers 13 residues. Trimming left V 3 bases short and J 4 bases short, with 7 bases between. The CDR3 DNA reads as TGCGCCAGCAGTGATGGCAGAAATCAGCCCCAGCATTTT. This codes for CASSDGRNQPQHF.

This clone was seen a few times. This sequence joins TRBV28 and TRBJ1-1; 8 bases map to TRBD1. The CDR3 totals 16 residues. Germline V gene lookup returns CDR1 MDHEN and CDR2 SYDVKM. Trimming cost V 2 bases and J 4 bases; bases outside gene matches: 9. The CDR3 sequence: CASSLPSQGASTEAFF. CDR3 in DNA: TGTGCCAGCAGTTTACCGTCCCAGGGGGCGAGCACTGAAGCTTTCTTT.

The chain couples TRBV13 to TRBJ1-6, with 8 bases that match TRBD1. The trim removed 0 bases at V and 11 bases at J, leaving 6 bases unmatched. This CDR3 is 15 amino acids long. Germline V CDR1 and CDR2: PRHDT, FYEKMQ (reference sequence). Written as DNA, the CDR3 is TGTGCCAGCAGCTTAGGGACAGGGGAGACGACACCCCTCCACTTT. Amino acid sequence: CASSLGTGETTPLHF.

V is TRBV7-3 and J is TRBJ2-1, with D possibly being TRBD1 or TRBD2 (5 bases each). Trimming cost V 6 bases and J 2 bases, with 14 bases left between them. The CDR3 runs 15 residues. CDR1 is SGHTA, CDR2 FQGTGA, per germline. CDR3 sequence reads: CASRLAGTTYNEQFF. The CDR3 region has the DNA TGTGCCAGCAGGCTTGCCGGGACCACCTACAATGAGCAGTTCTTC.

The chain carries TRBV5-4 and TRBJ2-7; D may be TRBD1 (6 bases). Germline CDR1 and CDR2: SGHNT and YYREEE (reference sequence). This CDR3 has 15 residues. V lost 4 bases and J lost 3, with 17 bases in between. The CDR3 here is CASSREPTGNYEQYF. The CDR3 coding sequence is TGTGCCAGCAGCAGGGAACCGACAGGAAACTACGAGCAGTACTTC.

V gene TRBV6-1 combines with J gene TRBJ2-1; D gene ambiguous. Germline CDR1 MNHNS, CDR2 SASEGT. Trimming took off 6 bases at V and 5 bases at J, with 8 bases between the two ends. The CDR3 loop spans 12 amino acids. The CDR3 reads CASSQTNNEQFF. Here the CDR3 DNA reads TGTGCCAGCAGCCAAACCAACAATGAGCAGTTCTTC.

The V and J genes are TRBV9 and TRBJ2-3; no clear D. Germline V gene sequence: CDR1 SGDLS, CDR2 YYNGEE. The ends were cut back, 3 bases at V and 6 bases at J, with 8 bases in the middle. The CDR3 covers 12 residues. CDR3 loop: CASSGSRDTQYF. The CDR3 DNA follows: TGTGCCAGCAGCGGGAGCCGGGATACGCAGTATTTT.

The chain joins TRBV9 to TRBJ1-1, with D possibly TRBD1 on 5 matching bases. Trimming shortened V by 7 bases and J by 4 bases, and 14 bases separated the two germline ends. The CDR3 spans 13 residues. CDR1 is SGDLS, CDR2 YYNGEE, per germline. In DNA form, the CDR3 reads TGTGCCAGCGGGGGTGGCGACAGCACTGAAGCTTTCTTT. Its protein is CASGGGDSTEAFF.

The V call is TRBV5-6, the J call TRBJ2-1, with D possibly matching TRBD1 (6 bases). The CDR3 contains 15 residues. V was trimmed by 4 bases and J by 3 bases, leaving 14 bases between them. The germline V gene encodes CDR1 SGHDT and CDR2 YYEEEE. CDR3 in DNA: TGTGCCAGCAGCCCGGACAGTTTTGGCTACAATGAGCAGTTCTTC. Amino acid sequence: CASSPDSFGYNEQFF.

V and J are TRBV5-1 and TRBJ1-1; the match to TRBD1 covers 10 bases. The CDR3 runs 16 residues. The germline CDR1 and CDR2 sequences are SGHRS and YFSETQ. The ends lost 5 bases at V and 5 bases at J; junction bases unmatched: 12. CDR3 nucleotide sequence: TGCGCCAGCAGTATTGGGGACAGGGGAGTTGAGACTGAAGCTTTCTTT. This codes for CASSIGDRGVETEAFF. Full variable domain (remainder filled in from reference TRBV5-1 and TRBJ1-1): KAGVTQTPRYLIKTRGQQVTLSCSPISGHRSVSWYQQTPGQGLQFLFEYFSETQRNKGNFPGRFSGRQFSNSRSEMNVSTLELGDSALYLCASSIGDRGVETEAFFGQGTRLTVV.

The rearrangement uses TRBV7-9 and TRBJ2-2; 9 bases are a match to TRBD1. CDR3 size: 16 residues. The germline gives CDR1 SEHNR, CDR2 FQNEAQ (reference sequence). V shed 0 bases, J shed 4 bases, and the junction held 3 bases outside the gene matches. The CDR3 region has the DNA TGTGCCAGCAGCTTAGCACTGACAGGGGGCACCGGGGAGCTGTTTTTT. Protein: CASSLALTGGTGELFF.

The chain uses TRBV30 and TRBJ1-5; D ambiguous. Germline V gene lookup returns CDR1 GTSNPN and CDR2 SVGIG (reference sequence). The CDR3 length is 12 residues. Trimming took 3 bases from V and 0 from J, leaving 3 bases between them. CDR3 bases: TGTGCCTGGAGCATTAGCAATCAGCCCCAGCATTTT. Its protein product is CAWSISNQPQHF.

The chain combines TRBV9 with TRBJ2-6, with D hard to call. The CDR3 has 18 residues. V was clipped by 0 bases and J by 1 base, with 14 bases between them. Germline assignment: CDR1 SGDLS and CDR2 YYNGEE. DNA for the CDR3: TGTGCCAGCAGCGTAGCGATAGGACGGGCGTCTGGGGCCAACGTCCTGACTTTC. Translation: CASSVAIGRASGANVLTF. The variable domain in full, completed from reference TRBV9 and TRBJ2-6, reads DSGVTQTPKHLITATGQRVTLRCSPRSGDLSVYWYQQSLDQGLQFLIQYYNGEERAKGNILERFSAQQFPDLHSELNLSSLELGDSALYFCASSVAIGRASGANVLTFGAGSRLTVL.

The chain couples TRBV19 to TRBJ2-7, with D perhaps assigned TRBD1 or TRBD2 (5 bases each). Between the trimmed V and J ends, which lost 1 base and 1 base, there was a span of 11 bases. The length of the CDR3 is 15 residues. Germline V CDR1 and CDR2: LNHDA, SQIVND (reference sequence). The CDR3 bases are TGTGCCAGTAGTATAGCCGGGACGGAATCCTACGAGCAGTACTTC. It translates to CASSIAGTESYEQYF.

CDR3 loop: CASQAGRERYEQYF. CDR3 DNA: TGTGCCAGCCAAGCGGGGCGGGAAAGGTACGAGCAGTACTTC. The chain uses TRBV18 and TRBJ2-7; 7 bases are a match to TRBD2. Germline V gene lookup returns CDR1 KGHSH and CDR2 LQKENI. CDR3 length equals 14 residues. The ends lost 8 bases at V and 4 bases at J; junction bases unmatched: 11. Looking up the rest from reference TRBV18 and TRBJ2-7 gives the full variable domain: NAGVMQNPRHLVRRRGQEARLRCSPMKGHSHVYWYRQLPEEGLKFMVYLQKENIIDESGMPKERFSAEFPKEGPSILRIQQVVRGDSAAYFCASQAGRERYEQYFGPGTRLTVT.

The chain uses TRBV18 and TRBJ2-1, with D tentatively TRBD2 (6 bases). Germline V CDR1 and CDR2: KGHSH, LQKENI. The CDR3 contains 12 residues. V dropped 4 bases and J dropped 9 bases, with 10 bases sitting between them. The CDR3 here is CASSLGRSEQFF. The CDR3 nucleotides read TGTGCCAGCTCACTTGGGAGGAGTGAGCAGTTCTTC.

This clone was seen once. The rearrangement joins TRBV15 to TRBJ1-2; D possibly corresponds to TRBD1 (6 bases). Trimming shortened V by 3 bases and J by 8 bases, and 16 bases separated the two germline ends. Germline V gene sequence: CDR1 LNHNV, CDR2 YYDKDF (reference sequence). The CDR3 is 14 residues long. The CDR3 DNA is TGTGCCACCAGCAGGGAGGGACAAGCCGCCGGCTACACCTTC. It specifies CATSREGQAAGYTF.

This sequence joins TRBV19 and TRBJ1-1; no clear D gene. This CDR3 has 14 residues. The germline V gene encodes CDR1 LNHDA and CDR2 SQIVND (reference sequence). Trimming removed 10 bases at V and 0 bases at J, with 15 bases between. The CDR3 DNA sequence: TGTGCCACCGCGATAGGACGGTTGAACACTGAAGCTTTCTTT. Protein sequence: CATAIGRLNTEAFF.

In DNA, the CDR3 is TGTGCCTGGAGATTGGCTAGCTGGGAGGTCGGGGAGCTGTTTTTT. This encodes CAWRLASWEVGELFF. This chain uses TRBV30 with TRBJ2-2, with TRBD2 as a possible D gene (6 bases). Germline CDR1 GTSNPN, CDR2 SVGIG (reference sequence). Between the trimmed V and J ends, which lost 3 bases and 7 bases, there was a span of 18 bases. This CDR3 has 15 amino acids.